The 31 T cell receptor beta chains listed next were all sequenced from one sample in a study of shared clonotypes between healthy human individuals. Clones were read by immunoSEQ multiplex PCR, and TCRdb kept only the in-frame ones, dropping some. This sample has millions of clones, with roughly 94% found just once. The specimen was naive CD4+ T cells sorted from blood. Regarding subset: CD45RA+ positively selected. The source is a man younger than 30 in good health.

This clone has a single count. The rearrangement links TRBV7-8 to TRBJ2-7, with a tentative D call TRBD1 (6 bases). CDR1 is SGHVS, CDR2 FQNEAQ, per germline. The ends were cut back, 4 bases at V and 2 bases at J, with 6 bases in the middle. The CDR3 has 12 amino acids. The DNA of the CDR3 is TGTGCCAGCAGCTACAGGGCCTACGAGCAGTACTTC. Protein sequence: CASSYRAYEQYF.

The chain is built from TRBV7-9 and TRBJ2-3, with a possible D match to TRBD2 (6 bases). V lost 4 bases to trimming and J lost 1 base, with 12 bases between them. The CDR3 loop spans 15 amino acids. Per the germline V gene, CDR1 is SEHNR and CDR2 is FQNEAQ (reference sequence). The CDR3 loop is CASSSTGLRTDTQYF. CDR3 coding DNA: TGTGCCAGCAGCTCAACGGGACTCCGCACAGATACGCAGTATTTT.

The chain uses TRBV30 and TRBJ2-3, with 10 bases identical to TRBD2. The CDR3 covers 16 residues. Germline CDR1 GTSNPN, CDR2 SVGIG (reference sequence). After removal of 3 bases from V and 6 bases from J, the junction contained 12 bases not matched to a gene. This CDR3 reads CAWSAVILAGTDTQYF. The CDR3 region has the DNA TGTGCCTGGAGCGCCGTTATACTAGCGGGAACGGATACGCAGTATTTT.

The rearrangement uses TRBV11-2 and TRBJ2-7, with D perhaps TRBD2 (5 bases). Germline V gene lookup returns CDR1 SGHAT and CDR2 FQNNGV. The V end lost 1 base, the J end lost 4 bases, and 14 bases lay between the germline ends. This CDR3 comprises 15 residues. The CDR3 DNA sequence: TGTGCCAGCAGCTTAGTACGAGGGTTCGGGTACGAGCAGTACTTC. This sequence encodes CASSLVRGFGYEQYF.

The CDR3 region has the DNA TGTGCCAGCAGCTTAGATAGGGTCCGGAACACTGAAGCTTTCTTT. This gives the protein CASSLDRVRNTEAFF. The V call is TRBV7-2, the J call TRBJ1-1, with D unclear. Between the trimmed V and J ends, which lost 1 base and 1 base, there was a span of 10 bases. The CDR3 has 15 amino acids. Per the germline V gene, CDR1 is SGHTA and CDR2 is FQGNSA. Filled out from reference TRBV7-2 and TRBJ1-1, the complete variable domain reads GAGVSQSPSNKVTEKGKDVELRCDPISGHTALYWYRQSLGQGLEFLIYFQGNSAPDKSGLPSDRFSAERTGGSVSTLTIQRTQQEDSAVYLCASSLDRVRNTEAFFGQGTRLTVV.

The rearrangement joins TRBV14 to TRBJ2-5; D remains unclear. This CDR3 has 13 amino acids. Trimming cost V 4 bases and J 5 bases, with 11 bases left between them. Per germline, CDR1 SGHDN and CDR2 FVKESK. Here the CDR3 reads CASSLWEVETQYF. In DNA, the CDR3 is TGTGCCAGCAGCCTTTGGGAAGTGGAGACCCAGTACTTC.

This chain uses TRBV28 with TRBJ2-1; 14 nucleotides align to TRBD2. The CDR3 covers 15 residues. From germline, CDR1 is MDHEN and CDR2 SYDVKM. V lost 5 bases to trimming and J lost 9 bases; unmatched junction nucleotides: 6. CDR3 sequence: CASSETSGRVSEQFF. The DNA for the CDR3 is TGTGCCAGCAGTGAGACTAGCGGGAGGGTGAGTGAGCAGTTCTTC.

The chain recombines TRBV30 with TRBJ1-4, with D unresolved. V shed 0 bases and J shed 6 bases, with 11 bases lying between them. Germline V gives CDR1 GTSNPN, CDR2 SVGIG (reference sequence). The CDR3 length is 14 residues. The CDR3 sequence: CAWSVDGRYEKLFF. The CDR3, as DNA: TGTGCCTGGAGTGTAGACGGGAGATATGAAAAACTGTTTTTT.

This clone was seen just once. V is TRBV5-4 and J is TRBJ2-3; D not resolved. The germline V gene encodes CDR1 SGHNT and CDR2 YYREEE (reference sequence). The CDR3 is 13 amino acids. V lost 5 bases and J lost 2, with 9 bases in between. The CDR3 reads CASSRRDTDTQYF. CDR3 coding DNA: TGTGCCAGCAGTCGCCGAGACACAGATACGCAGTATTTT.

The chain has TRBV9 and TRBJ1-2; 7 bases line up with TRBD1. V trimming: 4 bases; J trimming: 2 bases; junction bases outside the gene matches: 5. Germline CDR1 is SGDLS and CDR2 is YYNGEE. The CDR3 length is 14 residues. CDR3 nucleotide sequence: TGTGCCAGCAGCATGTGGGACAGCAACTATGGCTACACCTTC. Translation gives CASSMWDSNYGYTF.

This chain connects TRBV9 to TRBJ2-3; D perhaps matches TRBD2 (6 bases). This CDR3 has 16 amino acids. With 3 bases removed from V and 2 bases from J, the gap between germline ends came to 16 bases. The germline CDR1 and CDR2 sequences are SGDLS and YYNGEE. The CDR3 sequence is CASSAASDYSTDTQYF. The DNA for the CDR3 is TGTGCCAGCAGCGCAGCTAGCGACTACTCCACAGATACGCAGTATTTT.

V gene TRBV6-1 combines with J gene TRBJ1-2, with a tentative D call TRBD1 (6 bases). V shed 6 bases and J shed 10 bases, with 9 bases lying between them. The CDR3 spans 10 residues. Germline CDR1 MNHNS, CDR2 SASEGT. CDR3 coding DNA: TGTGCCAGCAGCAACAGGGACTACACCTTC. Translating it yields CASSNRDYTF.

For this clone: Within the sample, other DNA sequences also encode this same CDR3. V gene TRBV10-3 combines with J gene TRBJ1-3; D is unclear. Germline CDR1 reads ENHRY; CDR2 reads SYGVKD. The length of the CDR3 is 12 residues. V lost 3 bases and J lost 1, with 1 base in between. CDR3: CAISESGNTIYF. The CDR3 nucleotides read TGTGCCATCAGTGAATCTGGAAACACCATATATTTT.

The chain joins TRBV4-1 to TRBJ2-7, with 8 bases fitting TRBD1. Germline lookup yields CDR1 MGHRA and CDR2 YSYEKL. The V gene end was trimmed by 1 base and the J gene end by 3 bases; junction bases not matched to a gene: 11. The CDR3 covers 17 residues. CDR3 nucleotides: TGCGCCAGCAGCCAAGGCGGACAGGGCAAAAAAGGCTACGAGCAGTACTTC. As protein: CASSQGGQGKKGYEQYF.

V usage is TRBV18 and J usage is TRBJ2-7; TRBD1 agrees at 10 bases. After removal of 6 bases from V and 6 bases from J, the junction contained 11 bases not matched to a gene. CDR1 and CDR2 from the germline V gene are KGHSH and LQKENI. The CDR3 runs 15 residues. The CDR3 region is CASSPGQGSLGEQYF. DNA of the CDR3: TGTGCCAGCTCCCCGGGACAGGGGTCTTTGGGCGAGCAGTACTTC.

The chain combines TRBV6-1 with TRBJ2-7; 7 positions agree with TRBD1. The CDR3 contains 14 residues. Trimming removed 4 bases from V and 2 bases from J; junction bases left unmatched: 5. Germline lookup yields CDR1 MNHNS and CDR2 SASEGT. The chain's CDR3 is CASSGGQQTYEQYF. The CDR3 nucleotides read TGTGCCAGCAGTGGGGGACAGCAAACCTACGAGCAGTACTTC.

The gene calls are TRBV7-9 and TRBJ2-2; D remains ambiguous. The V end was cut by 2 bases, the J end by 7 bases, with 5 bases between. This CDR3 has 12 residues. CDR1 and CDR2 from the germline V gene are SEHNR and FQNEAQ (reference sequence). The CDR3 loop reads CASSLSGGELFF. CDR3 nucleotides: TGTGCCAGCAGCTTATCTGGCGGGGAGCTGTTTTTT. Together with reference TRBV7-9 and TRBJ2-2, the CDR3 gives the full variable domain: DTGVSQNPRHKITKRGQNVTFRCDPISEHNRLYWYRQTLGQGPEFLTYFQNEAQLEKSRLLSDRFSAERPKGSFSTLEIQRTEQGDSAMYLCASSLSGGELFFGEGSRLTVL.

This chain joins TRBV19 and TRBJ1-2; maybe TRBD1 (5 bases). V shed 1 base and J shed 8 bases, with 14 bases lying between them. CDR1 LNHDA and CDR2 SQIVND come from the germline V gene (reference sequence). The CDR3 is made up of 14 amino acids. CDR3 region: CASSIGTGLEGYTF. The CDR3 bases are TGTGCCAGTAGTATAGGTACGGGGCTGGAGGGCTACACCTTC.

This chain links TRBV6-5 with TRBJ1-1; D ambiguous. Germline-derived CDR1 and CDR2 are MNHEY and SVGAGI. This CDR3 spans 13 amino acids. Trimming removed 6 bases from V and 11 bases from J, with 19 bases in between. The CDR3 nucleotides are TGTGCCAGCAGCTTTGGGCCGCGGTTTAGGGCTTTCTTT. Encoded protein: CASSFGPRFRAFF.

CDR3 bases: TGTGCCAGCAGCCGGACAGGGGGCACCTACGAGCAGTACTTC. Translated: CASSRTGGTYEQYF. V and J are TRBV7-8 and TRBJ2-7, with TRBD1 identical over 11 bases. Per the germline V gene, CDR1 is SGHVS and CDR2 is FQNEAQ. This CDR3 contains 14 residues. V was pared by 5 bases and J by 2 bases, with 2 bases of the junction left unmatched.

With respect to this clone: At one end the junction does not follow the germline gene, possibly because of a read error. The chain has TRBV7-7 and TRBJ2-7; 9 bases are shared with TRBD2. This CDR3 has 15 amino acids. CDR1 SSHAT and CDR2 FNYEAQ come from the germline V gene (reference sequence). In DNA, the CDR3 is TGTGCTAGCAGCTTAGAACGCGGGGGGGAGTACGAGCAGTACTTC. As protein: CASSLERGGEYEQYF. Variable domain in full (rest from reference TRBV7-7 and TRBJ2-7): GAGVSQSPRYKVTKRGQDVTLRCDPISSHATLYWYQQALGQGPEFLTYFNYEAQPDKSGLPSDRFSAERPEGSISTLTIQRTEQRDSAMYRCASSLERGGEYEQYFGPGTRLTVT.

Note on this clone: This specimen includes other DNA sequences encoding the same CDR3. The chain combines TRBV7-9 with TRBJ1-5, with unresolved D. The germline V gene has CDR1 SEHNR and CDR2 FQNEAQ (reference sequence). V was shortened by 2 bases and J by 1 base, with 6 bases between the two germline ends. The CDR3 spans 14 residues. This chain's CDR3 is CASSLSESNQPQHF. The CDR3 region has the DNA TGTGCCAGCAGCTTAAGTGAGAGCAATCAGCCCCAGCATTTT.

On this clone itself: The sample contains more than one DNA sequence encoding this CDR3. The chain uses TRBV5-1 and TRBJ2-5, with 9 bases lining up with TRBD1. Germline assignment: CDR1 SGHRS and CDR2 YFSETQ. The trim removed 5 bases at V and 4 bases at J, leaving 0 bases unmatched. The CDR3 extends over 12 amino acids. The CDR3: CASRTGGETQYF. The CDR3 DNA follows: TGCGCCAGCAGGACAGGGGGAGAGACCCAGTACTTC.

A remark on this clone: This specimen includes other DNA sequences encoding the same CDR3. The V gene is TRBV28, the J gene TRBJ2-7, with D unresolved. V was pared by 5 bases and J by 4 bases, with 6 bases between. Germline values: CDR1 MDHEN, CDR2 SYDVKM. The CDR3 is 11 amino acids. The CDR3: CASSPRYEQYF. The CDR3 DNA reads as TGTGCCAGCAGTCCCAGGTACGAGCAGTACTTC.

The V and J genes are TRBV12-5 and TRBJ2-7; TRBD2 aligns across 7 bases. Unmatched junction bases numbered 7, after V lost 2 bases and J lost 0 bases. Per germline, CDR1 LGHNT and CDR2 FRNRAP. The CDR3 has 16 residues. This chain's CDR3 is CASGLWGAGSSYEQYF. In DNA form, the CDR3 reads TGTGCTAGTGGTTTGTGGGGAGCGGGATCCTCCTACGAGCAGTACTTC.

This chain connects TRBV19 to TRBJ1-2; 8 bases match TRBD1. V was clipped by 5 bases and J by 8 bases; unmatched bases: 4. CDR1 is LNHDA, CDR2 SQIVND, per germline (reference sequence). The CDR3 runs 12 residues. The CDR3 spells CASSGQGVGYTF. Written as DNA, the CDR3 is TGTGCCAGTAGTGGACAGGGCGTGGGCTACACCTTC.

The J gene is TRBJ2-1, the V gene TRBV7-2, with D uncertain. Germline values: CDR1 SGHTA, CDR2 FQGNSA. The V gene lost 5 bases and the J gene lost 8 bases, with 7 bases spanning the gap. This CDR3 comprises 11 residues. The CDR3 protein is CASSRVDEQFF. CDR3 in DNA: TGTGCCAGCAGCCGCGTGGATGAGCAGTTCTTC.

The chain carries TRBV13 and TRBJ2-3, with 10 bases that match TRBD1. CDR1 and CDR2 (germline): PRHDT, FYEKMQ (reference sequence). CDR3 length: 17 amino acids. Trimming took 4 bases from V and 1 from J; bases not matched to a gene: 8. The CDR3 DNA reads TGTGCCAGCAGCTCCGGGACAGGGGCCACACGCACAGATACGCAGTATTTT. Amino acid sequence: CASSSGTGATRTDTQYF.

With respect to this clone: Other nucleotide sequences in the sample specify the same CDR3. V gene TRBV30 combines with J gene TRBJ2-5; D call uncertain. Trimming cost V 3 bases and J 4 bases, with 6 bases left between them. This CDR3 is 11 amino acids long. Germline CDR1 and CDR2: GTSNPN and SVGIG (reference sequence). The CDR3 nucleotides are TGTGCCTGGAGCCCCTCAGAGACCCAGTACTTC. It encodes CAWSPSETQYF.

This chain links TRBV5-4 with TRBJ2-5, with D tentatively TRBD2 (5 bases). Germline CDR1 reads SGHNT; CDR2 reads YYREEE (reference sequence). The CDR3 is 16 amino acids. Trimming pared 0 bases from V and 1 base from J, leaving 13 bases between. Written as DNA, the CDR3 is TGTGCCAGCAGCTTGGGGCACAGAGGGAGCCAAGAGACCCAGTACTTC. Translating it yields CASSLGHRGSQETQYF.

The CDR3 DNA follows: TGTGCCAGCAGGTCTTCTGCGAACACTGAAGCTTTCTTT. Amino acid sequence: CASRSSANTEAFF. The chain carries TRBV7-2 and TRBJ1-1; D unclear. The V end was cut by 6 bases, the J end by 1 base, with 9 bases between. The CDR3 contains 13 residues. From germline, CDR1 is SGHTA and CDR2 FQGNSA.